The 30 T cell receptor beta chains given below trace back to one sample, sequenced in a study of blood T cell repertoires in COVID-19. Clones were read by immunoSEQ multiplex PCR, and TCRdb kept only the in-frame ones, dropping some. The sample carries just over 300,000 clones, around nine tenths recorded once. What was sequenced was peripheral blood. Receptors originate from a woman aged 25 to 45 with COVID-19, enrolled during active disease.

A remark on this clone: The sample carries other DNA sequences with the same CDR3. The chain carries TRBV12-3 or TRBV12-4 and TRBJ1-5; TRBD1 matches at 7 bases. The CDR3 totals 13 residues. V was pared by 5 bases and J by 2 bases, with 0 bases of the junction left unmatched. CDR3 nucleotides: TGTGCCAGCAGTGGACAGGGCAATCAGCCCCAGCATTTT. Protein product: CASSGQGNQPQHF.

The chain's CDR3 is CATSSSGRNEQFF. Here the CDR3 DNA reads TGTGCCACCAGCTCTAGCGGACGGAATGAGCAGTTCTTC. The chain links TRBV15 to TRBJ2-1; 7 bases line up with TRBD2. Germline CDR1 LNHNV, CDR2 YYDKDF (reference sequence). The trim removed 5 bases at V and 7 bases at J, leaving 5 bases unmatched. The CDR3 is 13 residues long.

The rearrangement links TRBV3-1 (or the pseudogene TRBV3-2) to TRBJ2-2; possible D gene TRBD2, 5 bases. The ends were cut back, 1 base at V and 8 bases at J, with 11 bases in the middle. The CDR3 contains 14 residues. The germline V gene encodes CDR1 LGHDT and CDR2 YNNKEL (reference sequence). The CDR3 bases are TGTGCCAGCAGCCAAGGTTCGGGGTTGGGGGAGCTGTTTTTT. It translates to CASSQGSGLGELFF.

The chain couples TRBV19 to TRBJ2-1; D unclear. The CDR3 sequence is 15 residues long. Per the germline V gene, CDR1 is LNHDA and CDR2 is SQIVND (reference sequence). V was trimmed by 0 bases and J by 4 bases, leaving 10 bases between them. The CDR3 loop is CASSIDISEYNEQFF. Here the CDR3 DNA reads TGTGCCAGTAGTATAGATATAAGCGAATACAATGAGCAGTTCTTC.

The rearrangement links TRBV5-5 to TRBJ2-7; 9 bases are a match to TRBD1. The CDR3 extends over 15 amino acids. Germline V gene data show CDR1 as SGHKS and CDR2 as YYEKEE (reference sequence). V shed 1 base, J shed 4 bases, and the junction held 6 bases outside the gene matches. The CDR3 protein is CASSLSPGQGYEQYF. CDR3 bases: TGTGCCAGCAGCTTGAGCCCGGGACAGGGATACGAGCAGTACTTC.

This sequence joins TRBV2 and TRBJ1-1; D remains ambiguous. This CDR3 spans 13 amino acids. Trimming stripped 6 bases from V and 3 bases from J, with 11 bases between. CDR1 is SNHLY, CDR2 FYNNEI, per germline. The CDR3 DNA sequence: TGTGCCAGCAGACTTCCGATGGACACTGAAGCTTTCTTT. It specifies CASRLPMDTEAFF. Based on the CDR3 plus reference TRBV2 and TRBJ1-1, the full variable domain is EPEVTQTPSHQVTQMGQEVILRCVPISNHLYFYWYRQILGQKVEFLVSFYNNEISEKSEIFDDQFSVERPDGSNFTLKIRSTKLEDSAMYFCASRLPMDTEAFFGQGTRLTVV.

Points on this clone: Within the sample, other DNA sequences also encode this same CDR3. The chain carries TRBV5-1 and TRBJ1-2; 7 positions agree with TRBD1. The V and J ends lost 7 bases and 2 bases, in that order; junction bases with no gene match: 2. The germline gives CDR1 SGHRS, CDR2 YFSETQ. This CDR3 is 12 amino acids long. The CDR3 protein is CASSTGNYGYTF. The CDR3 nucleotides read TGCGCCAGCTCGACAGGGAACTATGGCTACACCTTC.

The J gene is TRBJ2-1, the V gene TRBV24-1; 8 nucleotides agree with TRBD1. This CDR3 has 16 residues. Germline CDR1 and CDR2: KGHDR and SFDVKD. Germline trimming cut 3 bases from V and 2 bases from J; bases unmatched to any gene: 5. The CDR3 sequence is CATSDPGQGAYNEQFF. The CDR3 coding sequence is TGTGCCACCAGTGATCCTGGACAGGGAGCCTACAATGAGCAGTTCTTC.

CDR3 amino acids: CASSPAGFGNIQYF. CDR3 nucleotides: TGTGCCAGCAGCCCTGCGGGGTTTGGAAACATTCAGTACTTC. This chain joins TRBV9 and TRBJ2-4; possibly TRBD2 for D (6 bases). Germline V gene sequence: CDR1 SGDLS, CDR2 YYNGEE. Trimming stripped 4 bases from V and 6 bases from J, with 14 bases between. The CDR3 runs 14 residues. Drawing the rest from reference TRBV9 and TRBJ2-4, the complete variable domain is DSGVTQTPKHLITATGQRVTLRCSPRSGDLSVYWYQQSLDQGLQFLIQYYNGEERAKGNILERFSAQQFPDLHSELNLSSLELGDSALYFCASSPAGFGNIQYFGAGTRLSVL.

The chain carries TRBV24-1 and TRBJ2-2; 10 bases match TRBD1. V lost 4 bases and J lost 5; bases outside the gene matches: 6. Germline V gives CDR1 KGHDR, CDR2 SFDVKD. The CDR3 is 16 residues long. DNA for the CDR3: TGTGCCACCAGTGAAGCCGGGACAGGGGTGACCGGGGAGCTGTTTTTT. Protein product: CATSEAGTGVTGELFF.

V usage is TRBV6-6 and J usage is TRBJ2-1, with D perhaps matching TRBD2 (6 bases). This CDR3 region has 13 residues. The germline CDR1 and CDR2 sequences are MNHNY and SVGAGI (reference sequence). Trimming stripped 5 bases from V and 5 bases from J, with 10 bases between. CDR3 loop: CASSAGLNNEQFF. CDR3 DNA: TGTGCCAGCAGTGCGGGACTGAACAATGAGCAGTTCTTC.

V and J are TRBV3-1 (or the pseudogene TRBV3-2) and TRBJ1-5; D gene uncertain. The CDR3 is made up of 15 amino acids. V lost 4 bases, J lost 2 bases, and 12 bases lay in between. Germline CDR1 LGHDT, CDR2 YNNKEL (reference sequence). The CDR3 loop reads CASSLNSRGNQPQHF. CDR3 in DNA: TGTGCCAGCAGCCTTAACTCGAGGGGCAATCAGCCCCAGCATTTT.

The chain has TRBV10-3 and TRBJ2-7; D might be TRBD1 (6 bases). Germline CDR1 reads ENHRY; CDR2 reads SYGVKD. This CDR3 comprises 12 residues. Trimming removed 3 bases at V and 6 bases at J, with 9 bases between. Here the CDR3 DNA reads TGTGCCATCAGTGAAACAGGGTCCGAGCAGTACTTC. It yields the protein CAISETGSEQYF.

This chain joins TRBV28 and TRBJ2-7, with D perhaps matching TRBD2 (6 bases). CDR1 is MDHEN, CDR2 SYDVKM, per germline. V was clipped by 6 bases and J by 2 bases, with 8 bases between them. CDR3 length: 12 amino acids. CDR3 region: CASSAGPYEQYV. DNA for the CDR3: TGTGCCAGCAGCGCGGGACCCTACGAGCAGTACGTC.

This clone was recorded a few times. The chain has TRBV4-3 and TRBJ2-7; 8 bases fit TRBD1. The CDR3 covers 15 residues. Germline V gene lookup returns CDR1 LGHNA and CDR2 YSLEER. Trimming took 4 bases from V and 2 from J; bases not matched to a gene: 7. The CDR3 here is CASSPTTGAAYEQYF. CDR3 sequence (DNA): TGCGCCAGCAGCCCGACGACAGGGGCGGCCTACGAGCAGTACTTC.

The rearrangement links TRBV4-1 to TRBJ2-4; 7 bases agree with TRBD1. The V and J ends lost 8 bases and 5 bases, in that order; junction bases with no gene match: 3. This CDR3 region has 12 residues. Germline CDR1 reads MGHRA; CDR2 reads YSYEKL. CDR3 protein: CASSGTENIQYF. The DNA of the CDR3 is TGCGCCAGCTCCGGGACAGAAAACATTCAGTACTTC.

The V call is TRBV3-1 (or the pseudogene TRBV3-2), the J call TRBJ2-3; 8 bases fit TRBD2. Germline V lookup: CDR1 LGHDT, CDR2 YNNKEL (reference sequence). V dropped 3 bases and J dropped 1; count of bases not matched to a gene: 3. CDR3 length: 15 amino acids. The CDR3 bases are TGTGCCAGCAGCCACGACGGGGGGGGCACAGATACGCAGTATTTT. This codes for CASSHDGGGTDTQYF.

The chain combines TRBV7-9 with TRBJ1-2; no firm D call. The CDR3 totals 15 residues. Germline CDR1 is SEHNR and CDR2 is FQNEAQ (reference sequence). Between the trimmed V and J ends, which lost 0 bases and 4 bases, there was a span of 12 bases. The CDR3 DNA follows: TGTGCCAGCAGCTTAGCGGGGAGTTCCGCCTATGGCTACACCTTC. Amino acid sequence: CASSLAGSSAYGYTF.

This chain links TRBV7-9 with TRBJ2-5, with 10 bases identical to TRBD2. Germline V lookup: CDR1 SEHNR, CDR2 FQNEAQ (reference sequence). V was pared by 5 bases and J by 5 bases, with 8 bases of the junction left unmatched. The CDR3 has 15 residues. The CDR3: CASSNLAGGRETQYF. In DNA form, the CDR3 reads TGTGCCAGCAGCAATTTAGCGGGGGGACGGGAGACCCAGTACTTC.

The rearrangement joins TRBV18 to TRBJ2-1, with 8 bases matching TRBD1. The CDR3 loop spans 14 amino acids. Germline V CDR1 and CDR2: KGHSH, LQKENI. V lost 6 bases, J lost 4 bases, and 5 bases stayed unmatched. CDR3 residues: CASSRTGNYNEQFF. The CDR3 DNA reads as TGTGCCAGCTCCAGGACAGGGAATTACAATGAGCAGTTCTTC.

There are a few counts of this clone. The rearrangement joins TRBV7-8 to TRBJ2-1; D uncertain. V was clipped by 1 base and J by 4 bases, with 5 bases between them. The CDR3 has 13 residues. The germline V gene encodes CDR1 SGHVS and CDR2 FQNEAQ. CDR3 in DNA: TGTGCCAGCAGCTTAGACGGGTACAATGAGCAGTTCTTC. Encoded protein: CASSLDGYNEQFF.

The CDR3 sequence: CASSPTRTGGGYTF. In DNA form, the CDR3 reads TGTGCCAGCAGCCCCACCCGGACAGGGGGCGGCTACACCTTC. The chain recombines TRBV28 with TRBJ1-2, with TRBD1 identical over 11 bases. The CDR3 extends over 14 amino acids. The V gene end was trimmed by 6 bases and the J gene end by 8 bases; junction bases not matched to a gene: 8. Germline CDR1 and CDR2: MDHEN and SYDVKM.

The V and J genes are TRBV20-1 and TRBJ2-2, with 8 bases fitting TRBD1. The germline CDR1 and CDR2 sequences are DFQATT and SNEGSKA (reference sequence). The CDR3 consists of 17 residues. J gave up 0 bases and V 3 bases, and 9 bases lay outside the gene matches. CDR3 residues: CSASGRGQGANTGELFF. The CDR3 DNA reads TGCAGTGCTAGTGGTCGCGGACAGGGCGCGAACACCGGGGAGCTGTTTTTT.

J is TRBJ2-3 and V is TRBV10-3; tentatively, D is TRBD2 (6 bases). Trimming pared 3 bases from V and 3 bases from J, leaving 10 bases between. Germline V gene lookup returns CDR1 ENHRY and CDR2 SYGVKD. CDR3 length: 14 residues. CDR3 sequence reads: CAISDFGRTDTQYF. CDR3 nucleotide sequence: TGTGCCATCAGTGATTTCGGGAGAACAGATACGCAGTATTTT.

This clone appeared once. CDR3 protein: CASRAGTGANYGYTF. The DNA of the CDR3 is TGTGCCAGCAGAGCCGGGACAGGGGCTAACTATGGCTACACCTTC. The chain recombines TRBV2 with TRBJ1-2; 10 bases map to TRBD1. Looked up from germline, CDR1 is SNHLY and CDR2 is FYNNEI. This CDR3 is 15 amino acids long. V lost 6 bases and J lost 0; bases outside the gene matches: 4.

This clone showed up just a few times. The V and J genes are TRBV5-5 and TRBJ2-3, with D perhaps TRBD2 (5 bases). Germline-derived CDR1 and CDR2 are SGHKS and YYEKEE (reference sequence). This CDR3 is 15 amino acids long. Trimming took 4 bases from V and 2 from J, leaving 14 bases between them. This CDR3 reads CASSQRSVNTDTQYF. The DNA of the CDR3 is TGTGCCAGCAGCCAACGTAGCGTAAACACAGATACGCAGTATTTT.

V and J are TRBV6-6 and TRBJ1-3; D call uncertain. The V gene lost 7 bases and the J gene lost 2 bases, with 12 bases spanning the gap. Germline V gene lookup returns CDR1 MNHNY and CDR2 SVGAGI (reference sequence). The CDR3 contains 14 residues. The CDR3 loop is CASNPGYTGNTIYF. CDR3 sequence (DNA): TGTGCCAGCAACCCAGGATACACTGGAAACACCATATATTTT.

V is TRBV15 and J is TRBJ1-1; TRBD1 agrees at 10 bases. Germline V lookup: CDR1 LNHNV, CDR2 YYDKDF (reference sequence). There are 15 residues in the CDR3. V lost 1 base, J lost 5 bases, and 4 bases stayed unmatched. The chain's CDR3 is CATSRGGQGGTEAFF. CDR3 DNA sequence: TGTGCCACCAGCAGAGGCGGACAGGGGGGGACTGAAGCTTTCTTT.

The chain employs TRBV7-2 and TRBJ2-7; the match to TRBD2 covers 11 bases. V was pared by 5 bases and J by 13 bases, with 19 bases of the junction left unmatched. Per germline, CDR1 SGHTA and CDR2 FQGNSA. CDR3 size: 16 residues. Written as DNA, the CDR3 is TGTGCCAGCAGCCCCCTTTCGGGGATAGCGGGGGGGCTTATATACGTC. It specifies CASSPLSGIAGGLIYV.

The sample holds a few counts of this clone. The chain carries TRBV15 and TRBJ1-1; 8 bases agree with TRBD1. Germline CDR1 LNHNV, CDR2 YYDKDF (reference sequence). Unmatched junction bases numbered 3, after V lost 1 base and J lost 11 bases. The CDR3 contains 12 residues. The CDR3 nucleotides are TGTGCCACCAGCAGAGGACAGGGGCGGGCTTTCTTT. It is translated as CATSRGQGRAFF. Full variable domain (missing parts from reference TRBV15 and TRBJ1-1): DAMVIQNPRYQVTQFGKPVTLSCSQTLNHNVMYWYQQKSSQAPKLLFHYYDKDFNNEADTPDNFQSRRPNTSFCFLDIRSPGLGDTAMYLCATSRGQGRAFFGQGTRLTVV.